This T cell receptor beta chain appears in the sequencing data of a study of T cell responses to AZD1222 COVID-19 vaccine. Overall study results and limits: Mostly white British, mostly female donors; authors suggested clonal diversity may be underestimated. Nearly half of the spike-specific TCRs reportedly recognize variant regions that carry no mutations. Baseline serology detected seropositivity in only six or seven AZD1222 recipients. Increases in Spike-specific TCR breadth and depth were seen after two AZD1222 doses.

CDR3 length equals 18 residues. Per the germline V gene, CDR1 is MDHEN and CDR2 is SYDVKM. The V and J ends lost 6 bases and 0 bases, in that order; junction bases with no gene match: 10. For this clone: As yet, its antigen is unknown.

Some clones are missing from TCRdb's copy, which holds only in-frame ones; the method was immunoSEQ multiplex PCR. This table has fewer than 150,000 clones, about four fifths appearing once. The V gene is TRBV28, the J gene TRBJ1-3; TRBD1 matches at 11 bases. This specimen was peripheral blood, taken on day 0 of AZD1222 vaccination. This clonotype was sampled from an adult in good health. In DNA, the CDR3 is TGTGCCAGCAGACTCGGGACAGGGGGTTTAAGCTCTGGAAACACCATATATTTT. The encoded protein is CASRLGTGGLSSGNTIYF.